A single sample is the source of the 21 T cell receptor beta chains below, sequenced in a study of blood T cell repertoires in COVID-19. The assay was immunoSEQ multiplex PCR, and TCRdb's table has in-frame clones only and misses some. The sample includes just under 80,000 clones, roughly 80% of them seen just once. The sample comprised peripheral blood. The origin of the receptors is a woman between 70 and 85 years old with acute or convalescent COVID-19.

This chain connects TRBV7-2 to TRBJ2-1, with unresolved D. Trimming removed 1 base at V and 8 bases at J, with 9 bases between. CDR1 is SGHTA, CDR2 FQGNSA, per germline. This CDR3 is 13 amino acids long. Here the CDR3 reads CASSLVSGHEQFF. The CDR3 DNA reads TGTGCCAGCAGCTTAGTGTCAGGCCATGAGCAGTTCTTC.

This sequence joins TRBV6-2 or TRBV6-3 and TRBJ1-5; D unclear. CDR1 MNHEY and CDR2 SVGEGT come from the germline V gene. There are 17 residues in the CDR3. V dropped 3 bases and J dropped 4 bases, with 19 bases sitting between them. This CDR3 reads CASSYLLGEVRNQPQHF. DNA for the CDR3: TGTGCCAGCAGTTATCTCCTGGGCGAAGTTAGGAATCAGCCCCAGCATTTT.

This rearrangement joins TRBV6-5 to TRBJ2-3, with 10 nucleotides matching TRBD1. CDR1 MNHEY and CDR2 SVGAGI come from the germline V gene. The CDR3 sequence is 15 residues long. With V trimmed by 4 bases and J by 1 base, 2 bases remained unmatched. CDR3 loop: CASSWGQGRTDTQYF. CDR3 in DNA: TGTGCCAGCAGTTGGGGACAGGGGCGCACAGATACGCAGTATTTT.

V is TRBV2 and J is TRBJ1-5; 8 bases align to TRBD1. Germline CDR1 SNHLY, CDR2 FYNNEI. Trimming removed 6 bases from V and 3 bases from J; junction bases left unmatched: 1. The CDR3 spans 13 residues. This chain's CDR3 is CASRTGDNQPQHF. The CDR3 bases are TGTGCCAGCAGGACAGGGGACAATCAGCCCCAGCATTTT.

This clone showed up just a few times. This sequence joins TRBV25-1 and TRBJ2-4; D might be TRBD2 (5 bases). Trimming removed 0 bases at V and 0 bases at J, with 12 bases between. The CDR3 is 17 residues long. CDR1 is MGHDK and CDR2 is SYGVNS in the germline V gene. The CDR3 coding sequence is TGTGCCAGCAGTGAATATGGGAGCAGGACAGCCAAAAACATTCAGTACTTC. Residues: CASSEYGSRTAKNIQYF.

The CDR3 nucleotides are TGTGCCACCAGTGATCTAGGACAGGGTAATTCACCCCTCCACTTT. Translating it yields CATSDLGQGNSPLHF. The V gene is TRBV24-1, the J gene TRBJ1-6; 8 bases are a match to TRBD1. This CDR3 comprises 15 residues. V gave up 3 bases and J gave up 6 bases; unmatched junction bases: 3. Germline V CDR1 and CDR2: KGHDR, SFDVKD.

The chain joins TRBV5-1 to TRBJ1-1, with D hard to call. This CDR3 spans 15 amino acids. Trimming shortened V by 7 bases and J by 0 bases, and 16 bases separated the two germline ends. The germline V gene encodes CDR1 SGHRS and CDR2 YFSETQ. This chain's CDR3 is CASRQEGRMNTEAFF. The DNA of the CDR3 is TGCGCCAGCCGCCAGGAGGGAAGGATGAACACTGAAGCTTTCTTT.

The chain employs TRBV7-2 and TRBJ2-1, with D hard to call. The CDR3 spans 16 residues. Germline V CDR1 and CDR2: SGHTA, FQGNSA. Trimming cost V 2 bases and J 4 bases, with 15 bases left between them. The CDR3 sequence: CASSLSSHTKYNEQFF. The CDR3 nucleotides are TGTGCCAGCAGCTTATCGAGTCATACTAAGTACAATGAGCAGTTCTTC.

The V call is TRBV24-1, the J call TRBJ2-1; TRBD2 aligns across 14 bases. Germline loops: CDR1 KGHDR, CDR2 SFDVKD. The trim removed 3 bases at V and 9 bases at J, leaving 3 bases unmatched. CDR3 length: 15 amino acids. CDR3 sequence: CATSDPGTSGSEQFF. The CDR3 nucleotides read TGTGCCACCAGTGATCCCGGGACTAGCGGGAGTGAGCAGTTCTTC.

The chain recombines TRBV5-6 with TRBJ1-1; the D gene is possibly TRBD1 (5 bases). V was pared by 1 base and J by 4 bases, with 11 bases between. There are 14 residues in the CDR3. Per the germline V gene, CDR1 is SGHDT and CDR2 is YYEEEE. The CDR3 coding sequence is TGTGCCAGCAGCTTGTGGACACATGGCACTGAAGCTTTCTTT. Translated: CASSLWTHGTEAFF.

This clone appeared a few times. V usage is TRBV5-6 and J usage is TRBJ1-6; no firm D call. The CDR3 is 14 amino acids. Germline CDR1 reads SGHDT; CDR2 reads YYEEEE. V lost 1 base and J 8 bases, leaving 10 bases between the germline ends. CDR3 sequence: CASSLPIGDSPLHF. The CDR3 bases are TGTGCCAGCAGCTTGCCCATCGGGGATTCACCCCTCCACTTT.

The chain joins TRBV3-1 (or the pseudogene TRBV3-2) to TRBJ1-2, with a weak D call TRBD1 (6 bases). Germline V lookup: CDR1 LGHDT, CDR2 YNNKEL (reference sequence). V was shortened by 3 bases and J by 4 bases, with 15 bases between the two germline ends. CDR3 length equals 15 residues. CDR3 DNA: TGTGCCAGCAGCCACGGCAGGGGCGGGGGCTATGGCTACACCTTC. Translating it yields CASSHGRGGGYGYTF.

The genes are TRBV30 and TRBJ1-1; TRBD1 agrees at 7 bases. In germline, CDR1 is GTSNPN, CDR2 SVGIG (reference sequence). J lost 4 bases, V lost 1 base, and 6 bases had no gene match. The CDR3 is made up of 14 amino acids. This CDR3 reads CAWSETGVATEAFF. The CDR3 DNA is TGTGCCTGGAGTGAAACAGGGGTTGCCACTGAAGCTTTCTTT. Using reference TRBV30 and TRBJ1-1 for the parts outside the CDR3, the full variable domain is SQTIHQWPATLVQPVGSPLSLECTVEGTSNPNLYWYRQAAGRGLQLLFYSVGIGQISSEVPQNLSASRPQDRQFILSSKKLLLSDSGFYLCAWSETGVATEAFFGQGTRLTVV.

The V call is TRBV29-1, the J call TRBJ2-5, with D perhaps matching TRBD1 (5 bases). Germline loops: CDR1 SQVTM, CDR2 ANQGSEA. Trimming left V 6 bases short and J 5 bases short, with 13 bases between. CDR3 length: 12 residues. In DNA form, the CDR3 reads TGCAGCGTCAGGGTGTTTGGGGAGACCCAGTACTTC. Translating gives CSVRVFGETQYF.

This clone was counted a few times. In DNA, the CDR3 is TGTGCCACAGGGGGCCGGACCCAAGAGACCCAGTACTTC. Residues: CATGGRTQETQYF. This sequence joins TRBV10-3 and TRBJ2-5, with TRBD1 matching 8 bases. The CDR3 runs 13 residues. Germline loops: CDR1 ENHRY, CDR2 SYGVKD. V trimming: 10 bases; J trimming: 1 base; junction bases outside the gene matches: 5.

The chain couples TRBV5-1 to TRBJ1-6; D perhaps matches TRBD1 (6 bases). Germline lookup yields CDR1 SGHRS and CDR2 YFSETQ. The ends were cut back, 4 bases at V and 5 bases at J, with 16 bases in the middle. This CDR3 comprises 16 residues. For the CDR3, the DNA is TGCGCCAGCAGCCCGGACTGGGACAACAATAATTCACCCCTCCACTTT. This codes for CASSPDWDNNNSPLHF.

The V call is TRBV7-9, the J call TRBJ2-2, with 9 positions matching TRBD1. Germline lookup yields CDR1 SEHNR and CDR2 FQNEAQ (reference sequence). J was trimmed by 5 bases and V by 3 bases; bases with no gene match: 7. There are 16 residues in the CDR3. CDR3: CASSFAQGALTGELFF. The CDR3 nucleotides are TGTGCCAGCAGCTTTGCACAGGGGGCACTAACCGGGGAGCTGTTTTTT.

The gene calls are TRBV4-2 and TRBJ1-2, with 8 bases identical to TRBD1. From germline, CDR1 is LGHNA and CDR2 YNFKEQ. The CDR3 has 15 amino acids. The V segment lost 2 bases and the J segment 5 bases; nucleotides outside the gene matches: 7. The CDR3 DNA is TGTGCCAGCAGCCAAATAAACGGACAGGGTTATGGCTACACCTTC. Amino acids: CASSQINGQGYGYTF.

The V and J genes are TRBV18 and TRBJ1-3, with a possible D match to TRBD1 (5 bases). The V and J ends lost 0 bases and 2 bases respectively, with 11 bases between them. The CDR3 sequence is 16 residues long. Germline CDR1 reads KGHSH; CDR2 reads LQKENI. The CDR3 DNA follows: TGTGCCAGCTCACCACCGGAGATGGGGCCTGGAAACACCATATATTTT. Amino acid sequence: CASSPPEMGPGNTIYF.

This chain joins TRBV7-9 and TRBJ1-3; no clear D gene. The CDR3 loop spans 15 amino acids. Between the trimmed V and J ends, which lost 3 bases and 4 bases, there was a span of 13 bases. CDR1 and CDR2 from the germline V gene are SEHNR and FQNEAQ (reference sequence). As DNA, the CDR3 is TGTGCCAGCAGCTTCTCCGGGGTGGGAGGAAACACCATATATTTT. Protein sequence: CASSFSGVGGNTIYF.

In DNA form, the CDR3 reads TGTGCCAGCAGTCCACGGACAGGGCCAGACACTGAAGCTTTCTTT. Translated, it gives CASSPRTGPDTEAFF. V usage is TRBV2 and J usage is TRBJ1-1; 8 bases agree with TRBD1. The CDR3 sequence is 15 residues long. CDR1 and CDR2 from the germline V gene are SNHLY and FYNNEI. V lost 5 bases, J lost 3 bases, and 8 bases stayed unmatched.